One and the same sample provided the 4 T cell receptor beta chains below, sequenced in a study of yellow fever vaccine responses in identical twins (dated by TCRdb to 2017 to 2018). Library prep was done by RT-PCR. Sequencing relied on an Illumina HiSeq 2500. The public reads were reprocessed in TCRdb via fastp at Q25 and MiXCR, keeping in-frame beta chains. Rows with a matching CDR3 protein are joined into one entry that keeps the most common DNA and genes. The sample has approximately 6,000 distinct CDR3 sequences on record, about 65% of them singletons. The ten largest account for under 4.5% of the sample. The specimen was T cells from blood (PBMCs), unsorted or a sorted subset (not recorded which), collected before or after yellow fever vaccination (not recorded which). The receptors were gathered from a young woman who received the yellow fever vaccine. Donor details come from another sample of the same person, matched by shared clones.

The V call is TRBV11-2, the J call TRBJ2-5, with D hard to call. Trimming removed 1 base at V and 5 bases at J, with 14 bases between. Per germline, CDR1 SGHAT and CDR2 FQNNGV. This CDR3 is 15 amino acids long. CDR3 sequence reads: CASSLVFSNLETQYF. The CDR3 region has the DNA TGTGCCAGCAGCTTAGTGTTTTCAAACCTTGAGACCCAGTACTTC.

This chain connects TRBV2 to TRBJ1-2; D uncertain. The CDR3 consists of 18 residues. V lost 5 bases and J 3 bases, leaving 25 bases between the germline ends. CDR1 and CDR2 (germline): SNHLY, FYNNEI. CDR3 amino acids: CASSPKLGSAISHYGYTF. Here the CDR3 DNA reads TGTGCCAGCAGTCCCAAGTTGGGGTCTGCTATTTCCCACTATGGCTACACCTTC.

The sample holds a few counts of this clonotype. The chain links TRBV10-3 to TRBJ1-6; maybe TRBD1 (6 bases). From germline, CDR1 is ENHRY and CDR2 SYGVKD. The CDR3 has 13 amino acids. CDR3 sequence: CATGSSYNSPLHF. The CDR3 nucleotides read TGTGCAACAGGGTCCTCCTATAATTCACCCCTCCACTTT.

The chain links TRBV12-3 or TRBV12-4 to TRBJ2-2, with D possibly being TRBD2 (6 bases). V gave up 0 bases and J gave up 6 bases, with 8 bases separating them. This CDR3 is 14 amino acids long. The CDR3 reads CASSLAGGPGELFF. CDR3 DNA: TGTGCCAGCAGTTTAGCGGGAGGTCCCGGGGAGCTGTTTTTT.